This T cell receptor (beta chain) comes out of a study of blood T cells in healthy people across ages. Study-wide findings and caveats: The study found TCR beta diversity correlated strongly with naive T cell percentage.

A note on this clonotype: Its antigen remains unidentified.

PCR was performed a second time for about 7 to 12 cycles using a sample-barcoded 5' primer and a J-beta primer mix. TCRdb re-called the 5' RACE reads with MiXCR, one entry per CDR3 protein. The profile shows hundreds of thousands of distinct CDR3 sequences, more than 50% of them singletons. The CDR3 contains 14 residues. Germline CDR1 and CDR2: LNHNV and YYDKDF (reference sequence). The V gene lost 3 bases and the J gene lost 3 bases, with 9 bases spanning the gap. Sequencing input: blood. The sequence was obtained from a man aged 40-50 years in good health. The chain recombines TRBV15 with TRBJ1-5; D uncertain. CDR3 residues: CATSSRIDNQPQHF. CDR3 nucleotide sequence: TGTGCCACCAGCAGTAGGATAGACAATCAGCCCCAGCATTTT.